The present T cell receptor beta chain was sequenced within a study of shared clonotypes between healthy human individuals. On this clone itself: Other DNA sequences in the same sample also yield this CDR3.

The table came from immunoSEQ multiplex PCR; TCRdb's copy has only in-frame clones and leaves some out. Of about 2,500,000 clones in the sample, 85% to 95% were seen once. The ends lost 6 bases at V and 0 bases at J; junction bases unmatched: 6. Per the germline V gene, CDR1 is SGHTA and CDR2 is FQGNSA. The CDR3 consists of 15 residues. The sequencing input was naive CD4+ T cells sorted from blood. Noted subset: CD45RA+ positively selected. The V and J genes are TRBV7-2 and TRBJ2-7; 9 nucleotides line up with TRBD1. The sequence was collected from a man younger than 35 in good health. The DNA of the CDR3 is TGTGCCAGCAGTTCTGGACAGGGGAGCTCCTACGAGCAGTACTTC. It translates to CASSSGQGSSYEQYF.